This T cell receptor beta chain was obtained from a study of blood T cells in healthy people across ages. Study details: About one barcoded beta molecule per two T cells was the capture yield of template switching. Study-wide results and limits: Age brought a roughly linear fall in TCR beta diversity measured per million T cells.

The second PCR ran about 6 to 11 cycles with a sample-barcoded 5' primer and J-beta primers. Tags on each cDNA molecule came from a template-switch adaptor with 12 random nucleotides. TCRdb reprocessed the 5' RACE reads via MiXCR and lists one record per CDR3 protein. Of fewer than 1.5 million distinct CDR3 sequences in the sample, 42% are singletons; the top ten hold 7.9%. Germline V gene data show CDR1 as MGHDK and CDR2 as SYGVNS. V lost 7 bases, J lost 4 bases, and 10 bases lay in between. The CDR3 totals 13 residues. A note on this clonotype: Its antigen is as yet unknown.

This sequence joins TRBV25-1 and TRBJ2-2; D perhaps matches TRBD2 (5 bases). Sequences were obtained from blood. The receptor comes from a woman between 18 and 30 years old in good health. In DNA form, the CDR3 reads TGTGCCAGCAACGGGATTTCCACCGGGGAGCTGTTTTTT. Translation: CASNGISTGELFF.